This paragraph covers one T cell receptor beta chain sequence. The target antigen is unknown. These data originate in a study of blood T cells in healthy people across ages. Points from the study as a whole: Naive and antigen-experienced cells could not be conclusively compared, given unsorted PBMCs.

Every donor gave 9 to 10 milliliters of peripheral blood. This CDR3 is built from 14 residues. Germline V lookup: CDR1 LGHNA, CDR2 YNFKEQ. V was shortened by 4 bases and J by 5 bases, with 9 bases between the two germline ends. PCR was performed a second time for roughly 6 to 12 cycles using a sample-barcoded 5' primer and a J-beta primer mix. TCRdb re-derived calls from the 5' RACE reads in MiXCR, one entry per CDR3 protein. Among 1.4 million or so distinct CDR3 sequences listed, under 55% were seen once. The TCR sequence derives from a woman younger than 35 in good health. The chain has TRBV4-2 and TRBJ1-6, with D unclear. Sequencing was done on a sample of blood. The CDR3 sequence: CASSRNVDNSPLHF. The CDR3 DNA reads TGTGCCAGCAGCCGGAACGTGGATAATTCACCCCTCCACTTT.